These 4 T cell receptor beta chains originate from one sample sequenced in a study of CD8 T cells in ankylosing spondylitis. TCRdb passed the 5' RACE reads through MiXCR, listing each CDR3 protein once. Among roughly 250,000 distinct CDR3 sequences listed, around 9.2% were seen once. Sequenced sample: blood, either unsorted or a sorted T cell fraction (not recorded which). Every receptor here comes from a male donor with ankylosing spondylitis or in good health (not recorded which).

This clonotype was picked up many times. This chain joins TRBV20-1 and TRBJ1-5, with no clear D. V was clipped by 0 bases and J by 2 bases, with 14 bases between them. Germline lookup yields CDR1 DFQATT and CDR2 SNEGSKA (reference sequence). The CDR3 runs 16 residues. The CDR3: CSARDTALRGNQPQHF. CDR3 nucleotides: TGCAGTGCTAGAGATACGGCTCTAAGGGGCAATCAGCCCCAGCATTTT.

This clonotype is a singleton in its sample. The CDR3 does not end in the conserved phenylalanine or tryptophan, so this is likely a read error. The chain's CDR3 is CSANIVASGRLLYEQYL. The CDR3 DNA reads TGCAGTGCTAACATCGTGGCTAGCGGGAGATTACTCTACGAGCAGTACCTC. J is TRBJ2-7 and V is TRBV20-1, with 10 bases that match TRBD2. Germline V gene data show CDR1 as DFQATT and CDR2 as SNEGSKA (reference sequence). The junction had 15 bases not matched to a gene; V was cut back by 4 bases and J by 3 bases. The CDR3 length is 17 residues.

This clonotype was observed at least ten times. CDR3 protein: CASSLAHPIKTGSADTQYF. In DNA, the CDR3 is TGTGCCAGCAGCTTAGCCCACCCGATTAAGACAGGGAGTGCAGATACGCAGTATTTT. The genes are TRBV7-2 and TRBJ2-3; 7 bases map to TRBD1. In germline, CDR1 is SGHTA, CDR2 FQGNSA. V shed 0 bases, J shed 4 bases, and the junction held 16 bases outside the gene matches. This CDR3 is 19 amino acids long.

This clonotype was seen at least ten times. The V and J genes are TRBV2 and TRBJ2-2, with 11 positions matching TRBD2. The V and J ends lost 8 bases and 4 bases, in that order; junction bases with no gene match: 3. The CDR3 loop spans 14 amino acids. Germline lookup yields CDR1 SNHLY and CDR2 FYNNEI. The DNA of the CDR3 is TGTGCCAGCGGACTAGCGGGTGTCACCGGGGAGCTGTTTTTT. Protein product: CASGLAGVTGELFF.